This TCR beta chain was sequenced for a study of Ad26.COV2.S vaccination and SARS-CoV-2 variants. Across the study: In the study, Ad26.COV2.S was injected intramuscularly once, or twice 56 days apart.

Only in-frame clones appear in the TCRdb table, and some are missing; sequencing was by immunoSEQ multiplex PCR. The sample lists about 430,000 clones; 80% to 95% were seen once. There are 14 residues in the CDR3. Germline V gives CDR1 MNHEY, CDR2 SMNVEV (reference sequence). Trimming stripped 7 bases from V and 5 bases from J, with 15 bases between. Treatment in this sample: some 20 received Ad26.COV2.S at low or high dose, single or two shots; 5 received placebo; per-sample allocation not given. Day 63 following the first vaccine or placebo injection was when the samples were taken. This TCR came from a person aged 18 to 59 who received the Ad26.COV2.S COVID-19 vaccine or a placebo. The sample here was peripheral blood, taken in a trial of Ad26.COV2.S vaccine versus placebo. V gene TRBV27 combines with J gene TRBJ2-1; TRBD2 might be the D (5 bases). CDR3 protein: CASNLGGIHNEQFF. In nucleotides, the CDR3 is TGTGCCAGCAACCTAGGAGGTATACACAATGAGCAGTTCTTC.